The sequence of this T cell receptor beta chain was determined in a study of beta chain features in type 1 diabetes. Study results and limitations: PCR might favor shorter templates, equally in patients and controls.

Notes on this clone: What it binds is not known.

cDNA synthesis used the whole RNA isolate, giving expressed TCRB sequences. Sequencing used immunoSEQ multiplex PCR; TCRdb keeps in-frame clones, though not all of them. The table includes about 150,000 clones, roughly 9% detected once. Markers CD45RO/CCR7/CD25/CD127/CD95/CD27 served to sort CD4+ naive, central memory, regulatory and stem cell-like memory cells. Specimen: central memory CD4+ T cells from blood. The receptor was derived from a woman between 18 and 29 years old in good health.

CDR3 sequence: CASSLGPVQETQYF. CDR3 coding DNA: TGCGCCAGCAGCTTGGGTCCAGTTCAAGAGACCCAGTACTTC. This rearrangement joins TRBV5-1 to TRBJ2-5; D remains unclear. In germline, CDR1 is SGHRS, CDR2 YFSETQ. The CDR3 has 14 residues. Trimming pared 0 bases from V and 2 bases from J, leaving 8 bases between.